A single sample gave rise to the 6 T cell receptor beta chains below, sequenced in a study of CD8 T cells in Susac syndrome. Random-hexamer reverse transcription was applied to roughly 0.5 to 1 ug RNA. TCRdb passed the immunoSEQ multiplex PCR reads through MiXCR, listing each CDR3 protein once. The sample lists about 120,000 distinct CDR3 sequences, roughly 94% occurring once. The specimen was CD8+ T cells from PBMCs. All receptors derive from a human donor with Susac syndrome.

The chain has TRBV29-1 and TRBJ2-6, with no clear D. V lost 5 bases, J lost 0 bases, and 5 bases lay in between. The CDR3 covers 13 residues. CDR1 is SQVTM, CDR2 ANQGSEA, per germline. The CDR3 protein is CSVQFSGANVLTF. The DNA for the CDR3 is TGCAGCGTTCAGTTCTCTGGGGCCAACGTCCTGACTTTC. Combining the CDR3 with reference TRBV29-1 and TRBJ2-6 gives the whole variable domain SAVISQKPSRDICQRGTSLTIQCQVDSQVTMMFWYRQQPGQSLTLIATANQGSEATYESGFVIDKFPISRPNLTFSTLTVSNMSPEDSSIYLCSVQFSGANVLTFGAGSRLTVL.

This clonotype showed up just once. V gene TRBV19 combines with J gene TRBJ2-7, with 8 bases fitting TRBD1. The CDR3 extends over 14 amino acids. Germline V lookup: CDR1 LNHDA, CDR2 SQIVND (reference sequence). Trimming removed 7 bases from V and 1 base from J; junction bases left unmatched: 6. CDR3 DNA sequence: TGTGCCAGTAATTTGAGACAGGGGTCCTACGAGCAGTACTTC. Its protein product is CASNLRQGSYEQYF.

The V and J genes are TRBV5-6 and TRBJ2-5; 9 positions agree with TRBD1. Germline values: CDR1 SGHDT, CDR2 YYEEEE. This CDR3 spans 16 amino acids. J gave up 5 bases and V 2 bases, and 10 bases lay outside the gene matches. The CDR3: CASSLKRQGELETQYF. CDR3 nucleotides: TGTGCCAGCAGCTTAAAAAGACAGGGGGAATTGGAGACCCAGTACTTC.

This chain links TRBV12-3 or TRBV12-4 with TRBJ1-1; D is unclear. The CDR3 runs 12 residues. Trimming removed 6 bases from V and 0 bases from J, with 5 bases in between. This CDR3 reads CASSPMNTEAFF. The CDR3 DNA sequence: TGTGCCAGCAGCCCTATGAACACTGAAGCTTTCTTT.

As regards this clonotype: An end of the junction does not agree with germline; a read error may underlie this. This CDR3 reads CASSYGNTGELFF. CDR3 nucleotides: TGTGCTAGCAGCTACGGGAACACCGGGGAGCTGTTTTTT. The chain employs TRBV7-7 and TRBJ2-2; the D is unclear. Germline V gene sequence: CDR1 SSHAT, CDR2 FNYEAQ (reference sequence). This CDR3 comprises 13 residues.

The rearrangement joins TRBV24-1 to TRBJ2-1, with 7 bases matching TRBD1. J was trimmed by 5 bases and V by 1 base; bases with no gene match: 1. Germline V gene lookup returns CDR1 KGHDR and CDR2 SFDVKD. This CDR3 comprises 14 residues. The DNA of the CDR3 is TGTGCCACCAGTGATTTAGGGACAGACAATGAGCAGTTCTTC. It is translated as CATSDLGTDNEQFF.